Following are 9 T cell receptor beta chains from one sample sequenced in a study of blood T cells in healthy people across ages. Using a J-beta primer mix together with a sample-barcoded 5' primer, a second PCR was run for roughly 7 to 12 cycles. Via MiXCR, TCRdb re-called the 5' RACE reads, giving one row per CDR3 protein. The sample lists 1.2 million to 1.5 million distinct CDR3 sequences, roughly 40% occurring once. The sequencing input was blood. Source of these receptors: a woman between 18 and 30 years old in good health.

The chain combines TRBV15 with TRBJ1-1, with TRBD1 matching 9 bases. The V and J ends lost 0 bases and 5 bases, in that order; junction bases with no gene match: 7. The CDR3 contains 16 residues. The V gene's germline CDR1 is LNHNV and CDR2 YYDKDF (reference sequence). The CDR3 DNA follows: TGTGCCACCAGCAGAGACCTAACAGGGGGCGGAACTGAAGCTTTCTTT. Translation gives CATSRDLTGGGTEAFF. The full variable domain, completed using reference TRBV15 and TRBJ1-1, is DAMVIQNPRYQVTQFGKPVTLSCSQTLNHNVMYWYQQKSSQAPKLLFHYYDKDFNNEADTPDNFQSRRPNTSFCFLDIRSPGLGDTAMYLCATSRDLTGGGTEAFFGQGTRLTVV.

The genes are TRBV3-1 and TRBJ2-3; the match to TRBD2 covers 8 bases. In germline, CDR1 is LGHDT, CDR2 YNNKEL (reference sequence). Unmatched junction bases numbered 10, after V lost 0 bases and J lost 2 bases. The CDR3 length is 18 residues. The CDR3 nucleotides are TGTGCCAGCAGCCAAGACCTTAGTAGCGGGGTGACCACAGATACGCAGTATTTT. This sequence encodes CASSQDLSSGVTTDTQYF.

The chain joins TRBV6-5 to TRBJ2-1, with D unclear. The assigned J gene may be wrong: the sequence end matches TRBJ2-7 better. The CDR3 extends over 16 amino acids. CDR1 and CDR2 from the germline V gene are MNHEY and SVGAGI. The CDR3 DNA follows: TGTGCCAGCAGTTACTCGGGGTCTGTAACCTACAATGAGCAGTACTTC. Translated: CASSYSGSVTYNEQYF.

This clonotype was observed a few times. The gene calls are TRBV20-1 and TRBJ2-1, with D maybe TRBD2 (6 bases). Looked up from germline, CDR1 is DFQATT and CDR2 is SNEGSKA (reference sequence). The CDR3 contains 12 residues. V dropped 5 bases and J dropped 9 bases, with 14 bases sitting between them. The CDR3 DNA follows: TGCAGTGCTCCAAAGGGACTCCTTGAGCAGTTCTTC. Translated, it gives CSAPKGLLEQFF.

The chain recombines TRBV6-1 with TRBJ2-1; 15 bases match TRBD2. Trimming at V came to 8 bases and at J to 5 bases, leaving 10 bases not matched to a gene. This CDR3 has 17 amino acids. The germline V gene encodes CDR1 MNHNS and CDR2 SASEGT. This CDR3 reads CASYRTSGRAGNNEQFF. CDR3 coding DNA: TGTGCCAGCTATAGGACTAGCGGGAGGGCCGGGAACAATGAGCAGTTCTTC.

In the case of this clonotype: With a much larger clone just one base away, this may be a read error. This chain uses TRBV11-2 with TRBJ2-5; D possibly uses TRBD1 or TRBD2 (6 bases each). The CDR3 is made up of 18 amino acids. The germline gives CDR1 SGHAT, CDR2 FQNNGV. CDR3 amino acids: CASSRTHQGTLYQGTQYF. The CDR3 DNA reads as TGTGCCAGCAGCCGAACCCATCAGGGGACTTTGTACCAAGGGACCCAGTACTTC.

This chain uses TRBV5-1 with TRBJ1-2; the match to TRBD1 covers 7 bases. Germline V gene data show CDR1 as SGHRS and CDR2 as YFSETQ. V was pared by 4 bases and J by 2 bases, with 5 bases of the junction left unmatched. The CDR3 is 14 residues long. Written as DNA, the CDR3 is TGCGCCAGCAGCCCGGTACAGGGGAACTATGGCTACACCTTC. It codes for CASSPVQGNYGYTF.

This clonotype was counted only a few times. CDR3 DNA: TGCAGCGTTGTACTGGGGCTCTTGATACACAATGAGCAGTTCTTC. This gives the protein CSVVLGLLIHNEQFF. This chain links TRBV29-1 with TRBJ2-1; TRBD1 is a possible D gene (5 bases). The germline gives CDR1 SQVTM, CDR2 ANQGSEA. Trimming took 4 bases from V and 5 from J, leaving 18 bases between them. This CDR3 is built from 15 residues.

In this sample, this clonotype turned up a few times. Here the CDR3 DNA reads TGTGCCAGCAGTTACTCGCAAGCCGCCCCCATCTATGGCTACACCTTC. It specifies CASSYSQAAPIYGYTF. The chain is built from TRBV6-5 and TRBJ1-2, with unresolved D. The CDR3 covers 16 residues. Germline CDR1 MNHEY, CDR2 SVGAGI. V gave up 0 bases and J gave up 4 bases, with 15 bases separating them.